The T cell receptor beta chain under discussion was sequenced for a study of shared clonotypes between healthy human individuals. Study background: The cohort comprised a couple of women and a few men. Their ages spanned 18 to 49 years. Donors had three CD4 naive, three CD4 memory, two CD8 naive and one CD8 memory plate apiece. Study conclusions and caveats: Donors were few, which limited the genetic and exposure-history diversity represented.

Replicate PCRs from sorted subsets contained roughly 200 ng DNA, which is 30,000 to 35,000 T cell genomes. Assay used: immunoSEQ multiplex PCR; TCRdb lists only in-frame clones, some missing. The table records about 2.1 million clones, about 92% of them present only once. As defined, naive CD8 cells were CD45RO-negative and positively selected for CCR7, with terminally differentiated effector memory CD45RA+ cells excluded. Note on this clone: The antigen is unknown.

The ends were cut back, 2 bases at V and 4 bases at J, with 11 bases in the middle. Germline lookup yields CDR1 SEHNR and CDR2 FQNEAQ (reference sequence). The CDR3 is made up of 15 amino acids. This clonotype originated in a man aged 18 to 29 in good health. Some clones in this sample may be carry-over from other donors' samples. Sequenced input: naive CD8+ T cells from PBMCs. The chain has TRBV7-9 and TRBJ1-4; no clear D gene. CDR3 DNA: TGTGCCAGCAGCTTATCTGAGGAGCTTAATGAAAAACTGTTTTTT. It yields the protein CASSLSEELNEKLFF.